Shown below are 2 T cell receptor beta chains from a single sample sequenced in a study of T cell repertoires in aging, cancer and after chemotherapy. A mixed TRB-A/B primer pool amplified rearranged TRB by multiplex touch-down PCR. One entry per CDR3 protein, called by TCRdb with MiXCR from the multiplex PCR reads. The sample includes under 8,500 distinct CDR3 sequences, roughly 31% seen only once; the top ten take approximately 8.3%. Peripheral blood genomic DNA, not sorted cells or RNA, was the template. The material sequenced was blood. These receptors were taken from a human donor with a blood cancer.

In this sample, this clonotype turned up a few times. The chain is built from TRBV5-4 and TRBJ2-7; tentatively, D is TRBD1 (5 bases). Germline CDR1 and CDR2: SGHNT and YYREEE (reference sequence). Trimming removed 4 bases from V and 1 base from J, with 12 bases in between. This CDR3 contains 14 residues. CDR3 amino acids: CASSPDRWSYEQYF. The CDR3 DNA reads as TGTGCCAGCAGCCCCGACAGATGGTCCTACGAGCAGTACTTC.

This clonotype was seen only a few times. The chain carries TRBV6-5 and TRBJ2-3; D possibly corresponds to TRBD2 (5 bases). The CDR3 length is 14 residues. Trimming took 5 bases from V and 2 from J, leaving 11 bases between them. Germline V lookup: CDR1 MNHEY, CDR2 SVGAGI. The CDR3 bases are TGTGCCAGCAGTGACGGGGTGGCCACAGATACGCAGTATTTT. This gives the protein CASSDGVATDTQYF.